A single sample is the source of the 21 T cell receptor beta chains below, sequenced in a study of PD-1 blockade in mismatch repair-deficient tumors. Some clones are missing from TCRdb's copy, which holds only in-frame ones; the method was immunoSEQ multiplex PCR. The sample shows approximately 100,000 clones, 82% of them seen only once. Sequenced here: peripheral blood, sampled about eight months after starting pembrolizumab. The source is an adult with mismatch repair-deficient cancer.

The CDR3 DNA reads TGTGCCAGCTCACGCCGGGCGGGAGGGCCTCAGACGTCCTACGAGCAGTACTTC. Amino acids: CASSRRAGGPQTSYEQYF. V usage is TRBV18 and J usage is TRBJ2-7; 9 bases fit TRBD2. The CDR3 is made up of 18 amino acids. The V and J ends lost 4 bases and 1 base, in that order; junction bases with no gene match: 14. Germline CDR1 KGHSH, CDR2 LQKENI.

Only a few counts were recorded for this clone. The chain recombines TRBV7-2 with TRBJ2-7, with 14 bases aligning to TRBD2. The V gene's germline CDR1 is SGHTA and CDR2 FQGNSA. CDR3 length: 18 amino acids. The V and J ends lost 4 bases and 0 bases, in that order; junction bases with no gene match: 8. The CDR3 sequence: CASSSQTSGRGFSYEQYF. DNA for the CDR3: TGTGCCAGCAGCTCCCAGACTAGCGGGAGGGGATTCTCCTACGAGCAGTACTTC.

The V and J genes are TRBV9 and TRBJ1-4, with D perhaps TRBD1 (5 bases). The CDR3 consists of 14 residues. Germline-derived CDR1 and CDR2 are SGDLS and YYNGEE. Trimming pared 0 bases from V and 10 bases from J, leaving 13 bases between. The CDR3 protein is CASSVVGDQGKLFF. The DNA of the CDR3 is TGTGCCAGCAGCGTAGTTGGGGACCAGGGAAAACTGTTTTTT. Full variable domain (outside the CDR3, taken from reference TRBV9 and TRBJ1-4): DSGVTQTPKHLITATGQRVTLRCSPRSGDLSVYWYQQSLDQGLQFLIQYYNGEERAKGNILERFSAQQFPDLHSELNLSSLELGDSALYFCASSVVGDQGKLFFGSGTQLSVL.

This clone was counted between two and nine times. This chain joins TRBV7-2 and TRBJ2-2, with D possibly matching TRBD1 (5 bases). V was trimmed by 5 bases and J by 4 bases, leaving 14 bases between them. CDR1 and CDR2 from the germline V gene are SGHTA and FQGNSA. The length of the CDR3 is 15 residues. CDR3 sequence (DNA): TGTGCCAGCAGCCGGTCTATAGGGGCCACCGGGGAGCTGTTTTTT. The encoded protein is CASSRSIGATGELFF.

The J gene is TRBJ2-3, the V gene TRBV29-1, with TRBD2 as a possible D gene (5 bases). Trimming removed 7 bases from V and 1 base from J, with 12 bases in between. Per the germline V gene, CDR1 is SQVTM and CDR2 is ANQGSEA. CDR3 size: 13 residues. CDR3 in DNA: TGCAGCGACATAGAGGGCGGCACAGATACGCAGTATTTT. Translation gives CSDIEGGTDTQYF.

The table lists this clone with a few counts. V usage is TRBV6-6 and J usage is TRBJ2-7; D is ambiguous. CDR1 is MNHNY and CDR2 is SVGAGI in the germline V gene (reference sequence). V gave up 4 bases and J gave up 1 base, with 11 bases separating them. This CDR3 is built from 14 residues. CDR3 sequence: CASSSGRQSYEQYF. The CDR3 DNA follows: TGTGCCAGCAGTTCAGGACGGCAATCCTACGAGCAGTACTTC.

Ten or more counts support this clone. This rearrangement joins TRBV5-4 to TRBJ2-1, with D maybe TRBD1 (6 bases). This CDR3 region has 14 residues. Between the trimmed V and J ends, which lost 4 bases and 0 bases, there was a span of 8 bases. CDR1 is SGHNT, CDR2 YYREEE, per germline (reference sequence). The CDR3 DNA reads TGTGCCAGCAGCACCAGGGGCTCCTACAATGAGCAGTTCTTC. Its protein product is CASSTRGSYNEQFF.

The rearrangement joins TRBV14 to TRBJ2-7, with D possibly being TRBD2 (6 bases). The V end lost 2 bases, the J end lost 2 bases, and 10 bases lay between the germline ends. CDR3 length: 14 amino acids. CDR1 is SGHDN, CDR2 FVKESK, per germline. The CDR3, as DNA: TGTGCCAGCAGCCAACGGGGGTCGGCCTACGAGCAGTACTTC. Its translation is CASSQRGSAYEQYF.

The genes are TRBV28 and TRBJ1-1; D not certain. Trimming removed 5 bases from V and 2 bases from J, with 6 bases in between. This CDR3 region has 12 residues. Germline loops: CDR1 MDHEN, CDR2 SYDVKM. The CDR3 reads CASSVLNTEAFF. As DNA, the CDR3 is TGTGCCAGCAGTGTGTTAAACACTGAAGCTTTCTTT.

V gene TRBV6-6 combines with J gene TRBJ1-1, with 7 bases aligning to TRBD1. The J segment lost 4 bases and the V segment lost 4 bases, leaving 9 bases of the junction unmatched. Germline CDR1 is MNHNY and CDR2 is SVGAGI (reference sequence). This CDR3 has 15 residues. Here the CDR3 reads CASSSQGPSSTEAFF. The DNA of the CDR3 is TGTGCCAGCAGTTCACAGGGGCCGAGTAGCACTGAAGCTTTCTTT.

The chain has TRBV7-2 and TRBJ2-3; TRBD2 agrees at 11 bases. Trimming at V came to 5 bases and at J to 3 bases, leaving 10 bases not matched to a gene. CDR1 and CDR2 (germline): SGHTA, FQGNSA. This CDR3 comprises 17 residues. The CDR3 nucleotides read TGTGCCAGCAGCCCGGGCCTACTAGCGGGAGAGACAGATACGCAGTATTTT. Its protein product is CASSPGLLAGETDTQYF.

This clone showed up just once. The gene calls are TRBV5-1 and TRBJ2-1, with 8 bases matching TRBD2. The CDR3 contains 13 residues. V dropped 4 bases and J dropped 8; count of bases not matched to a gene: 5. Germline V gene data show CDR1 as SGHRS and CDR2 as YFSETQ. The CDR3 coding sequence is TGCGCCAGCAGCCCAGCGGGAGATGATGAGCAGTTCTTC. Protein product: CASSPAGDDEQFF.

The chain joins TRBV6-1 to TRBJ1-2; D unclear. The CDR3 contains 16 residues. V lost 0 bases to trimming and J lost 4 bases, with 15 bases between them. Germline-derived CDR1 and CDR2 are MNHNS and SASEGT. CDR3 residues: CASSEASSKSGYGYTF. The CDR3 DNA follows: TGTGCCAGCAGTGAAGCGTCTTCAAAATCCGGCTATGGCTACACCTTC.

This chain uses TRBV6-1 with TRBJ1-3; possibly TRBD1 for D (5 bases). V was pared by 7 bases and J by 1 base, with 11 bases between. Germline V CDR1 and CDR2: MNHNS, SASEGT. The length of the CDR3 is 14 residues. This chain's CDR3 is CASIVGGSGNTIYF. Written as DNA, the CDR3 is TGTGCCAGCATCGTTGGGGGATCTGGAAACACCATATATTTT.

The chain joins TRBV18 to TRBJ2-7, with D perhaps matching TRBD1 (5 bases). The CDR3 loop spans 14 amino acids. Germline values: CDR1 KGHSH, CDR2 LQKENI. V lost 3 bases and J 4 bases, leaving 13 bases between the germline ends. CDR3 DNA: TGTGCCAGCTCACCGTCCAGGGATGTATACGAGCAGTACTTC. Protein product: CASSPSRDVYEQYF.

The gene calls are TRBV11-1 and TRBJ1-1, with 9 bases lining up with TRBD1. The trim removed 5 bases at V and 8 bases at J, leaving 6 bases unmatched. The CDR3 loop spans 13 amino acids. Germline-derived CDR1 and CDR2 are SGHAT and FQDESV (reference sequence). The CDR3 spells CASSPGGTGEAFF. The CDR3 coding sequence is TGTGCCAGCAGCCCAGGGGGGACAGGGGAAGCTTTCTTT.

The chain links TRBV4-2 to TRBJ1-2, with TRBD1 matching 7 bases. Per the germline V gene, CDR1 is LGHNA and CDR2 is YNFKEQ. The CDR3 contains 13 residues. Germline trimming cut 3 bases from V and 4 bases from J; bases unmatched to any gene: 2. This chain's CDR3 is CASSQGQSYGYTF. The CDR3 DNA reads as TGTGCCAGCAGCCAGGGACAGAGCTATGGCTACACCTTC.

V and J are TRBV19 and TRBJ1-5; D not certain. Trimming cost V 1 base and J 5 bases, with 9 bases left between them. CDR1 LNHDA and CDR2 SQIVND come from the germline V gene (reference sequence). This CDR3 has 14 amino acids. This CDR3 reads CASSIGHVYQPQHF. The CDR3 DNA reads TGTGCCAGTAGTATAGGACACGTCTATCAGCCCCAGCATTTT.

The rearrangement uses TRBV7-3 and TRBJ2-1, with a tentative D call TRBD1 (5 bases). The CDR3 runs to 15 residues. The V and J ends lost 5 bases and 7 bases respectively, with 18 bases between them. The germline gives CDR1 SGHTA, CDR2 FQGTGA. CDR3 DNA sequence: TGTGCCAGCAGCCAATCAGGACAATCTACAAATGAGCAGTTCTTC. Its protein product is CASSQSGQSTNEQFF.

CDR3 coding DNA: TGTGCCAGCAGCTTGCAAGGACAGAGCTCCTACGAGCAGTACTTC. This translates into CASSLQGQSSYEQYF. The gene calls are TRBV5-5 and TRBJ2-7; perhaps TRBD1 as D (6 bases). The germline CDR1 and CDR2 sequences are SGHKS and YYEKEE (reference sequence). This CDR3 region has 15 residues. V lost 1 base to trimming and J lost 0 bases, with 11 bases between them.

The V call is TRBV4-2, the J call TRBJ2-5, with TRBD2 identical over 12 bases. The trim removed 5 bases at V and 5 bases at J, leaving 3 bases unmatched. There are 14 residues in the CDR3. Per the germline V gene, CDR1 is LGHNA and CDR2 is YNFKEQ. The CDR3 nucleotides read TGTGCCAGCAGCTTTGGGACTAGCGGGGAGACCCAGTACTTC. Its protein is CASSFGTSGETQYF.